These 26 T cell receptor beta chains originate from one sample sequenced in a study of shared clonotypes between healthy human individuals (dated by TCRdb to about 2020). The library was built by means of the immunoSEQ multiplex PCR assay. TCRdb re-hosts the immuneACCESS table, in-frame sequences only. Its copies lack some clones; in the studies checked, an unresolved V gene accounts for under half of them, and the cause for the rest is not known. The sample table shows fewer than 700,000 clones, and around three quarters are seen once. The ten largest make up around 13% of the sample. Sequencing was performed on PBMCs. These receptors all stem from a woman aged 40 to 50 in good health. Some clones in this sample may be carry-over from other donors' samples.

V and J are TRBV28 and TRBJ1-1; D not certain. Germline CDR1 is MDHEN and CDR2 is SYDVKM. This CDR3 is built from 13 residues. The V end lost 6 bases, the J end lost 0 bases, and 8 bases lay between the germline ends. CDR3 loop: CASRRGVNTEAFF. CDR3 sequence (DNA): TGTGCCAGCAGGCGTGGGGTGAACACTGAAGCTTTCTTT.

The genes are TRBV7-8 and TRBJ1-2; unclear D gene. The CDR3 extends over 13 amino acids. V was cut by 0 bases and J by 3 bases, with 5 bases left in between. Germline values: CDR1 SGHVS, CDR2 FQNEAQ. CDR3 in DNA: TGTGCCAGCAGCTTAGCAGGATACTATGGCTACACCTTC. Translated, it gives CASSLAGYYGYTF.

This clone was seen a single time. This may come from a read error, since a much larger clone is one base off. Since the CDR3 does not end with the conserved phenylalanine or tryptophan, this likely comes from a read error. The J gene is TRBJ1-1, the V gene TRBV30, with D possibly being TRBD1 (6 bases). The CDR3 is made up of 13 amino acids. Germline V lookup: CDR1 GTSNPN, CDR2 SVGIG (reference sequence). V lost 4 bases and J 11 bases, leaving 20 bases between the germline ends. CDR3 nucleotide sequence: TGTGCCTGGAACCTGGGACCGAGGGGGGAGGCTTTCCTT. It yields the protein CAWNLGPRGEAFL.

The chain links TRBV28 to TRBJ2-4, with 8 bases aligning to TRBD1. CDR1 is MDHEN, CDR2 SYDVKM, per germline. J was trimmed by 13 bases and V by 3 bases; bases with no gene match: 2. The CDR3 is 11 amino acids. CDR3 in amino acids: CASSFGDRQYF. CDR3 coding DNA: TGTGCCAGCAGTTTTGGGGACAGGCAGTACTTC.

The CDR3 DNA is TGTGCCAGCAGGCCTACGCAACTAGGCTACAATGAGCAGTTCTTC. Its translation: CASRPTQLGYNEQFF. The chain is built from TRBV6-6 and TRBJ2-1, with a tentative D call TRBD2 (5 bases). CDR1 MNHNY and CDR2 SVGAGI come from the germline V gene (reference sequence). This CDR3 is built from 15 residues. Trimming took off 6 bases at V and 3 bases at J, with 15 bases between the two ends.

The sample holds a few counts of this clone. A much larger clone lies a single base off, so this may be a read error. This sample includes further DNA sequences coding for the same CDR3. This chain joins TRBV19 and TRBJ1-1; D gene uncertain. Per germline, CDR1 LNHDA and CDR2 SQIVND (reference sequence). This CDR3 comprises 13 residues. The CDR3 coding sequence is TGTGCCACCCAGGACTTTCCGAACACTGAAGCCTTCTTT. It is translated as CATQDFPNTEAFF. Looking up the rest from reference TRBV19 and TRBJ1-1 gives the full variable domain: DGGITQSPKYLFRKEGQNVTLSCEQNLNHDAMYWYRQDPGQGLRLIYYSQIVNDFQKGDIAEGYSVSREKKESFPLTVTSAQKNPTAFYLCATQDFPNTEAFFGQGTRLTVV.

The CDR3 spells CASARQGFYEQYF. Written as DNA, the CDR3 is TGTGCCAGCGCAAGACAGGGCTTCTACGAGCAGTACTTC. The J gene is TRBJ2-5, the V gene TRBV25-1; TRBD1 agrees at 7 bases. The J call is doubtful: the DNA matches TRBJ2-7 better. CDR3 length equals 13 residues. Germline CDR1 reads MGHDK; CDR2 reads SYGVNS.

The V and J genes are TRBV18 and TRBJ2-1, with D perhaps assigned TRBD1 or TRBD2 (5 bases each). CDR3 length: 14 amino acids. Germline V lookup: CDR1 KGHSH, CDR2 LQKENI. The V end was cut by 3 bases, the J end by 9 bases, with 15 bases between. CDR3 sequence: CASSPISGTGEQFF. As DNA, the CDR3 is TGTGCCAGCTCACCGATCTCAGGGACGGGTGAGCAGTTCTTC.

The chain links TRBV6-5 to TRBJ2-1; the match to TRBD2 covers 7 bases. CDR1 is MNHEY, CDR2 SVGAGI, per germline. Losses at the gene ends were 0 bases for V and 7 bases for J; bases not matched to a gene: 6. The CDR3 covers 15 residues. CDR3 region: CASSYSAGRVNEQFF. As DNA, the CDR3 is TGTGCCAGCAGTTACTCGGCAGGGAGGGTAAATGAGCAGTTCTTC.

This clone was counted a few times. The V call is TRBV29-1, the J call TRBJ1-1; D is ambiguous. The CDR3 has 14 residues. The V gene's germline CDR1 is SQVTM and CDR2 ANQGSEA. Trimming took 4 bases from V and 3 from J, leaving 15 bases between them. The CDR3: CSVVGSASHTEAFF. The CDR3 DNA reads TGCAGCGTTGTAGGATCGGCGTCTCACACTGAAGCTTTCTTT. Supplemented by reference TRBV29-1 and TRBJ1-1, the full variable domain reads SAVISQKPSRDICQRGTSLTIQCQVDSQVTMMFWYRQQPGQSLTLIATANQGSEATYESGFVIDKFPISRPNLTFSTLTVSNMSPEDSSIYLCSVVGSASHTEAFFGQGTRLTVV.

The chain is built from TRBV6-6 and TRBJ2-2; D uncertain. Germline V gene data show CDR1 as MNHNY and CDR2 as SVGAGI (reference sequence). This CDR3 comprises 14 residues. With 8 bases removed from V and 6 bases from J, the gap between germline ends came to 16 bases. CDR3 DNA: TGTGCCAGCGGCGGCGGTTCGTACGCCGGGGAGCTGTTTTTT. Translation: CASGGGSYAGELFF.

The J gene is TRBJ2-7, the V gene TRBV29-1, with 7 nucleotides matching TRBD2. Trimming removed 6 bases from V and 2 bases from J; junction bases left unmatched: 10. CDR3 length equals 14 residues. Per the germline V gene, CDR1 is SQVTM and CDR2 is ANQGSEA. For the CDR3, the DNA is TGCAGCGTGCGCGGGAGTGGGGCCACCTACGAGCAGTACTTC. Its protein is CSVRGSGATYEQYF.

The chain uses TRBV2 and TRBJ1-1; D might be TRBD1 (6 bases). This CDR3 comprises 16 residues. Looked up from germline, CDR1 is SNHLY and CDR2 is FYNNEI. V was pared by 2 bases and J by 1 base, with 14 bases between. The DNA of the CDR3 is TGTGCCAGCAGTGAAATGTGGGGGCTCGGGAACACTGAAGCTTTCTTT. Its translation is CASSEMWGLGNTEAFF.

The chain employs TRBV7-6 and TRBJ2-7; possibly TRBD1 or TRBD2 for D (5 bases each). The germline V and J ends were trimmed by 3 bases and 1 base, with 13 bases remaining between them. The V gene's germline CDR1 is SGHVS and CDR2 FNYEAQ. This CDR3 is 15 amino acids long. The DNA of the CDR3 is TGTGCCAGCAGCTTTTCCGGGACGTATTCCTACGAGCAGTACTTC. It is translated as CASSFSGTYSYEQYF. Together with reference TRBV7-6 and TRBJ2-7, the CDR3 gives the full variable domain: GAGVSQSPRYKVTKRGQDVALRCDPISGHVSLYWYRQALGQGPEFLTYFNYEAQQDKSGLPNDRFSAERPEGSISTLTIQRTEQRDSAMYRCASSFSGTYSYEQYFGPGTRLTVT.

The chain employs TRBV30 and TRBJ2-3, with unresolved D. CDR1 and CDR2 (germline): GTSNPN, SVGIG (reference sequence). The CDR3 has 11 amino acids. The V end was cut by 3 bases, the J end by 6 bases, with 7 bases between. Written as DNA, the CDR3 is TGTGCCTGGAGGGTCGCCGATACGCAGTATTTT. Translation: CAWRVADTQYF.

J is TRBJ1-4 and V is TRBV28; the D is unclear. Germline V gives CDR1 MDHEN, CDR2 SYDVKM. V lost 7 bases and J lost 0, with 6 bases in between. This CDR3 comprises 13 residues. The CDR3: CASMGTTNEKLFF. The CDR3 region has the DNA TGTGCCAGCATGGGGACAACTAATGAAAAACTGTTTTTT. Using reference TRBV28 and TRBJ1-4 for the parts outside the CDR3, the full variable domain is DVKVTQSSRYLVKRTGEKVFLECVQDMDHENMFWYRQDPGLGLRLIYFSYDVKMKEKGDIPEGYSVSREKKERFSLILESASTNQTSMYLCASMGTTNEKLFFGSGTQLSVL.

The chain recombines TRBV10-1 with TRBJ2-1, with no clear D. Germline V gives CDR1 WNHNN, CDR2 SYGVQD (reference sequence). CDR3 length: 12 residues. Trimming took 2 bases from V and 2 from J, leaving 1 base between them. The CDR3 nucleotides are TGCGCCAGCAGTGAGGCCTACAATGAGCAGTTCTTC. This translates into CASSEAYNEQFF.

The chain joins TRBV6-5 to TRBJ2-2; the D call may be TRBD1 or TRBD2 (5 bases each). Germline V gene data show CDR1 as MNHEY and CDR2 as SVGAGI. The length of the CDR3 is 15 residues. The V end lost 6 bases, the J end lost 3 bases, and 14 bases lay between the germline ends. The CDR3 region has the DNA TGTGCCAGCAGGGAGGATCAGGGATACACCGGGGAGCTGTTTTTT. Encoded protein: CASREDQGYTGELFF.

The chain combines TRBV4-3 with TRBJ1-2; D call uncertain. The CDR3 is 12 residues long. Germline lookup yields CDR1 LGHNA and CDR2 YSLEER. The V end lost 0 bases, the J end lost 5 bases, and 4 bases lay between the germline ends. CDR3 coding DNA: TGCGCCAGCAGCCAAGACGGGTATGGCTACACCTTC. Protein: CASSQDGYGYTF.

With regard to this clone: It differs at one base from a far larger clone, so likely a read error. The CDR3 ends on some other residue instead of the conserved phenylalanine or tryptophan, so this is likely a read error. The CDR3 region has the DNA TGCAGCGTTAAGAGGTCAACGAACACTGAAGCTTTCATT. Amino acids: CSVKRSTNTEAFI. The rearrangement uses TRBV29-1 and TRBJ1-1; D uncertain. The V and J ends lost 5 bases and 1 base respectively, with 11 bases between them. Germline CDR1 reads SQVTM; CDR2 reads ANQGSEA. The CDR3 covers 13 residues.

This clone was counted many times. Here the CDR3 reads CASSDSPGGYGYTF. The CDR3 DNA follows: TGTGCCAGCAGTGACTCGCCCGGGGGCTATGGCTACACCTTC. The chain joins TRBV6-4 to TRBJ1-2, with D possibly being TRBD1 (5 bases). Germline V gene data show CDR1 as MRHNA and CDR2 as SNTAGT. This CDR3 spans 14 amino acids. V was shortened by 0 bases and J by 4 bases, with 9 bases between the two germline ends.

V is TRBV7-3 and J is TRBJ2-3; TRBD2 agrees at 12 bases. CDR3 size: 16 residues. CDR1 SGHTA and CDR2 FQGTGA come from the germline V gene. V was clipped by 5 bases and J by 4 bases; unmatched bases: 7. CDR3 bases: TGTGCCAGCAGCCTCCGACTAGCGGGAGACTCAGATACGCAGTATTTT. Its protein is CASSLRLAGDSDTQYF.

The chain is built from TRBV9 and TRBJ1-1; 7 bases are shared with TRBD1. J lost 0 bases, V lost 3 bases, and 2 bases had no gene match. Germline CDR1 is SGDLS and CDR2 is YYNGEE. The CDR3 is 14 residues long. CDR3 region: CASSATGLNTEAFF. The CDR3 DNA follows: TGTGCCAGCAGCGCGACAGGGCTGAACACTGAAGCTTTCTTT.

This clone was observed a single time. This rearrangement joins TRBV5-1 to TRBJ2-5, with 12 nucleotides matching TRBD2. Unmatched junction bases numbered 7, after V lost 2 bases and J lost 2 bases. CDR1 SGHRS and CDR2 YFSETQ come from the germline V gene. This CDR3 comprises 17 residues. CDR3 in DNA: TGCGCCAGCAGCTTTCGGACTAGCGGGACCGGACAAGAGACCCAGTACTTC. It yields the protein CASSFRTSGTGQETQYF.

V is TRBV15 and J is TRBJ2-2; D unresolved. CDR1 and CDR2 from the germline V gene are LNHNV and YYDKDF (reference sequence). The CDR3 spans 14 residues. Trimming removed 0 bases at V and 0 bases at J, with 2 bases between. DNA for the CDR3: TGTGCCACCAGCAGAGAGGCGAACACCGGGGAGCTGTTTTTT. Translation gives CATSREANTGELFF.

The chain carries TRBV4-1 and TRBJ2-1, with TRBD1 matching 7 bases. Losses at the gene ends were 1 base for V and 5 bases for J; bases not matched to a gene: 2. The germline gives CDR1 MGHRA, CDR2 YSYEKL. The CDR3 totals 14 residues. Here the CDR3 reads CASSQGGTDNEQFF. CDR3 sequence (DNA): TGCGCCAGCAGCCAAGGGGGGACAGACAATGAGCAGTTCTTC.